This T cell receptor (beta chain) was found in a study of blood T cell repertoires in COVID-19. In the study overall: Sites in the United States, Italy and Spain provided acute and convalescent COVID-19 samples. Sample material is recorded as cDNA or gDNA derived from T cells, B-cell-depleted T cells, or PBMCs.

CDR3 size: 16 residues. CDR1 and CDR2 (germline): SGHRS, YFSETQ. After removal of 4 bases from V and 5 bases from J, the junction contained 12 bases not matched to a gene. Measured with immunoSEQ multiplex PCR; TCRdb has only the in-frame clones, and not every one. The sample gives about 150,000 clones, roughly four fifths of which show up once; approximately 12% is in the top ten. Sequenced material: peripheral blood. The rearrangement links TRBV5-1 to TRBJ2-5, with TRBD2 matching 9 bases. This sequence was found in a man aged 65 to 79 who had recovered from COVID-19. CDR3 amino acids: CASSTGSSGRRETQYF. For the CDR3, the DNA is TGCGCCAGCAGCACCGGTAGTAGCGGGAGACGGGAGACCCAGTACTTC.